This T cell receptor beta chain was captured in a study of T cells after yellow fever vaccination. Overall study: Fractions containing few cells were prepared with SMART-Seq v4 Ultra Low Input.

Each CDR3 protein is one row after TCRdb ran MiXCR on the 5' RACE reads. The sample yields about 580,000 distinct CDR3 sequences, about 17% seen once. This clonotype appeared a few times. The CDR3 extends over 14 amino acids. Trimming removed 3 bases at V and 8 bases at J, with 14 bases between. CDR1 and CDR2 from the germline V gene are LNHDA and SQIVND (reference sequence). Sequenced material: PBMCs, taken 5 days after the first yellow fever vaccination. The source of this sequence is a man between 18 and 29 years old who received the YFV17D yellow fever vaccine. The chain uses TRBV19 and TRBJ2-1; D gene uncertain. The CDR3 bases are TGTGCCAGTAGTATTAGGGTAGGCAACGATGAGCAGTTCTTC. It specifies CASSIRVGNDEQFF.